This paragraph reports one TCR beta chain. No antigen is known for it. Patients with chemo-refractory metastatic non-small-cell lung cancer received focal radiation plus CTLA-4 blockade with ipilimumab. CDR3 size: 13 residues. Germline V gives CDR1 KGHSH, CDR2 LQKENI. V was shortened by 3 bases and J by 9 bases, with 12 bases between the two germline ends. Produced via immunoSEQ multiplex PCR; TCRdb's table is partial and in-frame only. The sample carries about 28,000 clones, roughly 80% recorded once. The data are from a study of radiotherapy plus CTLA-4 blockade in lung cancer. Overall study findings and caveats: Tumor-derived TCR clones expanded in blood after radiotherapy plus ipilimumab. The authors reported that early blood T cell clone dynamics, with interferon-beta, best predicted response.

This clonotype originated in a human donor with non-small cell lung cancer who had stable disease on radiotherapy plus ipilimumab. This material consisted of peripheral blood, taken from a patient treated with radiotherapy plus ipilimumab. This chain joins TRBV18 and TRBJ2-4; D gene ambiguous. The CDR3 loop is CASSPTPNAIQYF. The CDR3 bases are TGTGCCAGCTCACCGACGCCCAACGCCATTCAGTACTTC.